The entry below gives a single T cell receptor beta chain sequence along with its context. No antigen is known for it. This specimen comes from a study of T cells in localized non-small cell lung cancer. Whole-study findings and limits: Longer overall survival associated with higher blood T cell density; shorter survival with higher adjacent-lung clonality. For the top 100 tumor clones, a median around 61 also appeared in adjacent lung.

Data came from immunoSEQ multiplex PCR; TCRdb stores just in-frame clones and leaves some out. The sample holds 25,000 or so clones, around 88% seen once. The TCR sequence derives from a female donor of 60 years or more with stage I lung adenocarcinoma. The input for sequencing was peripheral blood, taken before any cancer treatment.

As DNA, the CDR3 is TGTGCCAGCAGGCAAGGGACTAGCGGAGAGACCCAGTACTTC. Its translation is CASRQGTSGETQYF. This chain joins TRBV2 and TRBJ2-5, with 11 bases matching TRBD2. Looked up from germline, CDR1 is SNHLY and CDR2 is FYNNEI. Unmatched junction bases numbered 4, after V lost 6 bases and J lost 4 bases. There are 14 residues in the CDR3.